Described below is a single T cell receptor beta chain sequence and its context. This clone's antigen is unknown. It has no much larger one-base neighbor in the sample; base qualities were not kept. This record belongs to a study of post-analysis software for immune sequencing data (dated by TCRdb to 2015 to 2017). In the study overall: Disease courses on record covered relapsing-remitting, secondary progressive and progressive-relapsing multiple sclerosis, though some patients had no subtype annotation. The patient repertoires were set against about eleven previously published healthy control repertoires from donors whose ages ranged from roughly 6 to 26 years. A subset of samples was prepared in parallel using single-end sample barcoding, then pooled and co-amplified after Illumina adapter ligation. Summary of the overall study and its limitations: The control group was slightly older than the multiple sclerosis patient group. Multiple sclerosis patients had significantly lower normalized Chao1 diversity than controls, a result that suggests substantial peripheral T-cell clonal expansion. Direct clustering with F measure revealed strong co-clustering of samples prepared in the same batch, which led to a batch-effect correction.

The library was prepared using PCR. Sequencing was carried out with an Illumina HiSeq 2500. To reduce PCR and sequencing biases, unique molecular identifiers were incorporated into the TCR beta cDNA libraries. Every 1 to 10 million input T cells yielded approximately 500,000 cDNA molecules, meaning each molecule approximated one T cell. Patient libraries were prepared and sequenced with the same protocol used for the earlier healthy control dataset. Within a given batch, samples were prepared together, multiplexed and sequenced on the same HiSeq lane. Per the original workflow: Raw barcoded reads were processed with MIGEC, and single-read molecular identifier groups were discarded before consensus assembly and CDR3 extraction. VDJtools was used for post-analysis of the clonotype tables, and diversity was normalized by down-sampling every dataset to the size of the smallest sample. To correct batch-related cross-sample contamination, repertoire overlap clustering matched CDR3 amino acid sequences but not nucleotide sequences. TCRdb passed the public sequencing reads through fastp at Q25 and MiXCR, retaining productive beta sequences. Here each entry gathers all rows of one CDR3 protein and keeps the most common genes and DNA. TCRdb's processing, not the authors', yielded these V and J calls. The sample table records some 690,000 distinct CDR3 sequences; 59% of these occur just once. The ten largest clones add up to around 11% of the sample.

To demonstrate the VDJtools post-analysis software, the study profiled TCR beta repertoires from the peripheral blood of around 13 young patients with multiple sclerosis. The patients with multiple sclerosis were children and adolescents between roughly 6 and 17 years of age. The sequence came from a girl aged 2 to 9 with multiple sclerosis. The sample was blood.

The CDR3: CASSWSGVTDTQYF. The sequenced DNA is TGTGCCAGCAGTTGGAGCGGGGTAACAGATACGCAGTATTTT. The V and J segments used are TRBV6-6 and TRBJ2-3; 7 nucleotides in the junction match TRBD2. Via the germline V gene (reference sequence), CDR1 is MNHNY and CDR2 SVGAGI. Spanning cysteine to phenylalanine, the CDR3 consists of 14 amino acids. CDR3 DNA is the only sequence kept; it has 42 bases, read in frame from the first base. Trimming leaves V shorter by 4 bases and J shorter by 3 bases, with the junction holding 4 bases beyond the gene matches.